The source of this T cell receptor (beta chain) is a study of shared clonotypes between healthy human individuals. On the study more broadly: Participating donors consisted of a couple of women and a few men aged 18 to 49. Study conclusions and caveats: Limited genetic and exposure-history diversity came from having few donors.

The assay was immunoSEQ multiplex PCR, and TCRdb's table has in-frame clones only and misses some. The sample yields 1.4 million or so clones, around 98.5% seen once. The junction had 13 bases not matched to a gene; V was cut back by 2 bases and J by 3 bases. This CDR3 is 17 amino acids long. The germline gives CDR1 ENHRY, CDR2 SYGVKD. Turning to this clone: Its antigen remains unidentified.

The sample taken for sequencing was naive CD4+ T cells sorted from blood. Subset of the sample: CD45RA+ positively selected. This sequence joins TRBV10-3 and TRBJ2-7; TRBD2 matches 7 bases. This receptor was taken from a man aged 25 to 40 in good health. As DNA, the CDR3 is TGTGCCATCAGTGAGGGCCCAGCGGCGGGAGTCCTCTACGAGCAGTACTTC. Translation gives CAISEGPAAGVLYEQYF.